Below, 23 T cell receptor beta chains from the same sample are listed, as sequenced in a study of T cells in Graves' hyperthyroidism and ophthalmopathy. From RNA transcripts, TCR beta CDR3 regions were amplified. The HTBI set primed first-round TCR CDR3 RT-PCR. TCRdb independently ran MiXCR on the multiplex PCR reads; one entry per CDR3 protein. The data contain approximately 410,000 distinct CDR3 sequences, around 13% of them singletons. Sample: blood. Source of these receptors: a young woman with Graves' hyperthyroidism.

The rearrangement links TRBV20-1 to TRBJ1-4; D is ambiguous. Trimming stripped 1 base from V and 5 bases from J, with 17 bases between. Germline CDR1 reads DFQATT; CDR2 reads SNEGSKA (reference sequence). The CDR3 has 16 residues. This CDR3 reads CSARVKQRALNEKLFF. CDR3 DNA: TGCAGTGCTAGAGTTAAACAGAGAGCACTAAATGAAAAACTGTTTTTT.

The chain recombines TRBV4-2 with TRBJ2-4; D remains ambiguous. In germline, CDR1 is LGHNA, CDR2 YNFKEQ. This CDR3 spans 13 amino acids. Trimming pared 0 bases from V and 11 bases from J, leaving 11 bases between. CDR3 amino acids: CASSQEMSVVQYF. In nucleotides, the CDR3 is TGTGCCAGCAGCCAAGAGATGAGCGTTGTTCAGTACTTC.

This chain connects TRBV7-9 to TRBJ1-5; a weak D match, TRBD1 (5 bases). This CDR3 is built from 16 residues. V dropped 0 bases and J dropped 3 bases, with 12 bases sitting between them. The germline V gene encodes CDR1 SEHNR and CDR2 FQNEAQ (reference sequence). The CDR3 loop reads CASSLASDSFNQPQHF. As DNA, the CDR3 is TGTGCCAGCAGCTTAGCGTCCGACAGCTTCAATCAGCCCCAGCATTTT.

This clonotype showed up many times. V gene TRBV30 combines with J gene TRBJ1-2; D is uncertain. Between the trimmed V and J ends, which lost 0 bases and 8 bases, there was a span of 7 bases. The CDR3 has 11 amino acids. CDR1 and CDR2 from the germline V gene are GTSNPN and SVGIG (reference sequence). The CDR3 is CAWSVARGYTF. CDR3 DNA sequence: TGTGCCTGGAGTGTCGCAAGGGGCTACACCTTC.

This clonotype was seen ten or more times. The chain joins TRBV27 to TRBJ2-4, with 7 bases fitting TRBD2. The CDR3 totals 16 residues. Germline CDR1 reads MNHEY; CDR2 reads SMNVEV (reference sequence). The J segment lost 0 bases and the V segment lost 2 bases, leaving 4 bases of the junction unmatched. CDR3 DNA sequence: TGTGCCAGCAGTTTAGGGGGGGGATTAGCCAAAAACATTCAGTACTTC. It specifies CASSLGGGLAKNIQYF.

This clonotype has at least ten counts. CDR3 protein: CASSPGFRQAYYEQYF. The CDR3 DNA reads as TGTGCCAGCAGCCCGGGTTTCCGGCAGGCGTACTACGAGCAGTACTTC. The V gene is TRBV7-2, the J gene TRBJ2-7; D unclear. Germline values: CDR1 SGHTA, CDR2 FQGNSA. V was clipped by 5 bases and J by 3 bases, with 20 bases between them. The CDR3 loop spans 16 amino acids. The full variable domain, in which reference TRBV7-2 and TRBJ2-7 provide the parts outside the CDR3, is GAGVSQSPSNKVTEKGKDVELRCDPISGHTALYWYRQSLGQGLEFLIYFQGNSAPDKSGLPSDRFSAERTGGSVSTLTIQRTQQEDSAVYLCASSPGFRQAYYEQYFGPGTRLTVT.

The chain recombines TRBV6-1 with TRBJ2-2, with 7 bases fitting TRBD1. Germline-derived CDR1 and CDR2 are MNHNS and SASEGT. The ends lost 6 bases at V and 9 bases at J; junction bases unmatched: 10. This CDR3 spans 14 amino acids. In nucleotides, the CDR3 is TGTGCCAGCAGCCCCAGGGGGAACGGCTGGGAGCTGTTTTTT. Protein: CASSPRGNGWELFF.

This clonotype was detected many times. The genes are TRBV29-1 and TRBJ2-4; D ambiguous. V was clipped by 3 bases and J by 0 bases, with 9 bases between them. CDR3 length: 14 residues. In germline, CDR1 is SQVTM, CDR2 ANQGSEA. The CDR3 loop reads CSVDLGSAKNIQYF. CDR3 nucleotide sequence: TGCAGCGTTGATTTGGGTTCAGCCAAAAACATTCAGTACTTC.

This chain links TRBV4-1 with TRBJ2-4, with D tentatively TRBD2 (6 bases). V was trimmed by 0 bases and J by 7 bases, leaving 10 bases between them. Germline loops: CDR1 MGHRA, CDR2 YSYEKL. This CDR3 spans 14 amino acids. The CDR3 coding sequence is TGCGCCAGCAGCCAAGAAGGAGGGTGGAACATTCAGTACTTC. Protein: CASSQEGGWNIQYF.

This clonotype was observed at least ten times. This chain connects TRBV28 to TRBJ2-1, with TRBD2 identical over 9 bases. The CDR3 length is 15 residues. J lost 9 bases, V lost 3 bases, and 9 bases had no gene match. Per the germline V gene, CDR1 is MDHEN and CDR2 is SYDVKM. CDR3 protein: CASSLGLAGAFEQFF. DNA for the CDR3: TGTGCCAGCAGTTTGGGACTAGCCGGGGCATTTGAGCAGTTCTTC.

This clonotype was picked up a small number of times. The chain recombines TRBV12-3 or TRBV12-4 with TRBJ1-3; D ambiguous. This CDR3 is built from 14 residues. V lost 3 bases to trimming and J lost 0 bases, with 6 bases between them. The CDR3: CASSFPGSGNTIYF. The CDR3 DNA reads TGTGCCAGCAGTTTCCCCGGCTCTGGAAACACCATATATTTT.

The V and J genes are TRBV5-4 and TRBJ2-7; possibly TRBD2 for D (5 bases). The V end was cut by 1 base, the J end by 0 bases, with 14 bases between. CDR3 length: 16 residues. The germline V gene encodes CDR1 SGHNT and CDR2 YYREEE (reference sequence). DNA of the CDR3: TGTGCCAGCAGCTTGTCCAGCGGTCTTCGCTCCTACGAGCAGTACTTC. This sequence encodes CASSLSSGLRSYEQYF.

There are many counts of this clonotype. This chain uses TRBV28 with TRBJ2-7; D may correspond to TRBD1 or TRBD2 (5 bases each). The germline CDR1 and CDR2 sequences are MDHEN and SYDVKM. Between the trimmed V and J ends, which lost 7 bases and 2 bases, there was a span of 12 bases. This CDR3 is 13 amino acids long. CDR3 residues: CASIPGHTYEQYF. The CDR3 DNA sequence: TGTGCCAGCATACCGGGGCATACCTACGAGCAGTACTTC.

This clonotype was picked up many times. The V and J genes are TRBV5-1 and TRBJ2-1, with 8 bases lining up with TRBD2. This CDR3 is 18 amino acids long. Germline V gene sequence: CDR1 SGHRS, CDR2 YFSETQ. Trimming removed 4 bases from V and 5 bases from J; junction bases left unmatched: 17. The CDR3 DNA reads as TGCGCCAGCAGCGCTTGGTACAGCGGGGGCGCAAACAACAATGAGCAGTTCTTC. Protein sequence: CASSAWYSGGANNNEQFF. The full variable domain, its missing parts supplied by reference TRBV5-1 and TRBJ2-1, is KAGVTQTPRYLIKTRGQQVTLSCSPISGHRSVSWYQQTPGQGLQFLFEYFSETQRNKGNFPGRFSGRQFSNSRSEMNVSTLELGDSALYLCASSAWYSGGANNNEQFFGPGTRLTVL.

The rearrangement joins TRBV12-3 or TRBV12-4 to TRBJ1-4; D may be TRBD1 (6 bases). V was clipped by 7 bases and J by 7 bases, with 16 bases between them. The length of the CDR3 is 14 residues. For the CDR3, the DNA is TGTGCCAGCACCCAGGACAGCAGAGGTGAAAAACTGTTTTTT. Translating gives CASTQDSRGEKLFF.

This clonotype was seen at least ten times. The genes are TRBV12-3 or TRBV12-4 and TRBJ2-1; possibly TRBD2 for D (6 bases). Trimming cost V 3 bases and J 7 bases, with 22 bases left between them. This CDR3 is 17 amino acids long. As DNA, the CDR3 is TGTGCCAGCAGTTTTGCGGATACGGGGGTTCTTGGGAATGAGCAGTTCTTC. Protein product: CASSFADTGVLGNEQFF.

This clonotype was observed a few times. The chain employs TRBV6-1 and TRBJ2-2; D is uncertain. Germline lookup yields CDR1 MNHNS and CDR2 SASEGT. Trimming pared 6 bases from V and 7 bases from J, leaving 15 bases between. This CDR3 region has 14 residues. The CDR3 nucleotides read TGTGCCAGCAGACCCCCCGGGCGTGGCGGGGAGCTGTTTTTT. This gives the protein CASRPPGRGGELFF.

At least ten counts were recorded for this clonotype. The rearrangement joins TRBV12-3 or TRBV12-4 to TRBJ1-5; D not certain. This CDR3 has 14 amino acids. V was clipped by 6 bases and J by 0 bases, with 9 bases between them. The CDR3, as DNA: TGTGCCAGCAGCCGAGACCATAGCAATCAGCCCCAGCATTTT. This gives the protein CASSRDHSNQPQHF.

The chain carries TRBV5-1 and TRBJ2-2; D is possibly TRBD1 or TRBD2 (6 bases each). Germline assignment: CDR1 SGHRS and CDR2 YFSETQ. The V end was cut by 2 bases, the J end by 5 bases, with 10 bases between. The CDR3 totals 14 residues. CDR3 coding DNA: TGCGCCAGCAGCTTTGGCGGGACAACCGGGGAGCTGTTTTTT. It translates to CASSFGGTTGELFF.

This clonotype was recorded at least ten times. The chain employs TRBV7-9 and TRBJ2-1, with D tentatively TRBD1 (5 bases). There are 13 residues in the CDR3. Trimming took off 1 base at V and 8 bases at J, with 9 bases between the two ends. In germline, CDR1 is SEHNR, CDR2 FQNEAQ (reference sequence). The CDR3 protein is CASSLGQNYEQFF. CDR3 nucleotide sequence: TGTGCCAGCAGCTTAGGACAGAACTATGAGCAGTTCTTC.

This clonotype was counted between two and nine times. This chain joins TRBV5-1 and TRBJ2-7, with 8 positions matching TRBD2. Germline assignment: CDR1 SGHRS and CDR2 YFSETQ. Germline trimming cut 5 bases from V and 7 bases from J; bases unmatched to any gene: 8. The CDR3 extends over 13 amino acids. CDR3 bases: TGCGCCAGCAGGATTGGGGGCGGGGGGGAGCAGTACTTC. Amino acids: CASRIGGGGEQYF.

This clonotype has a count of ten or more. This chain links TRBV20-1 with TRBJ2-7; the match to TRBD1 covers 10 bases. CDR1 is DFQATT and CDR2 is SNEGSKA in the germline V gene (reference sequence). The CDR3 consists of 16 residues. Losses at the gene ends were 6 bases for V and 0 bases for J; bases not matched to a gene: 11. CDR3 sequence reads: CSAEPGTGDGSYEQYF. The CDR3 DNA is TGCAGTGCAGAACCCGGGACAGGGGACGGCTCCTACGAGCAGTACTTC.

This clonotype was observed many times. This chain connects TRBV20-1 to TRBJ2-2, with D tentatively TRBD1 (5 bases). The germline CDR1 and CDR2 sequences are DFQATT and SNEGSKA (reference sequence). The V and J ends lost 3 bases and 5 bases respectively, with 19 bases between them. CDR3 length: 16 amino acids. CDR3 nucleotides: TGCAGTGCTAGGGCCCTCGCAGGGATGGATACCGGGGAGCTGTTTTTT. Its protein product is CSARALAGMDTGELFF.